The 32 T cell receptor beta chains listed next were all sequenced from one sample in a study of neoadjuvant nivolumab and ipilimumab in lung cancer. Sequencing used immunoSEQ multiplex PCR; TCRdb keeps in-frame clones, though not all of them. The repertoire includes around 21,000 clones, 82% of them detected once, and 23% sits in the top ten. The sample was peripheral blood, taken before neoadjuvant nivolumab, alone or with ipilimumab. The receptors derive from an adult with non-small cell lung cancer.

The table lists this clone with a few counts. The chain uses TRBV10-3 and TRBJ2-3; D call uncertain. V was pared by 3 bases and J by 6 bases, with 4 bases between. This CDR3 is built from 11 residues. Germline CDR1 ENHRY, CDR2 SYGVKD. The CDR3 DNA is TGTGCCATCAGTGAAAGGGATACGCAGTATTTT. Its protein is CAISERDTQYF.

This chain links TRBV11-3 with TRBJ1-1; D remains ambiguous. CDR1 and CDR2 (germline): SGHNT, YENEEA. Trimming pared 2 bases from V and 6 bases from J, leaving 16 bases between. The CDR3 extends over 15 amino acids. The CDR3 loop is CASSLLAPSGSEAFF. DNA for the CDR3: TGTGCCAGCAGCTTACTTGCCCCCTCGGGCTCTGAAGCTTTCTTT.

The V call is TRBV29-1, the J call TRBJ2-1; TRBD2 matches 14 bases. V was clipped by 4 bases and J by 9 bases; unmatched bases: 5. Germline loops: CDR1 SQVTM, CDR2 ANQGSEA. The CDR3 length is 14 residues. CDR3 in amino acids: CSVAGLAGVFEQFF. The DNA for the CDR3 is TGCAGCGTTGCGGGACTAGCGGGAGTTTTTGAGCAGTTCTTC.

The gene calls are TRBV5-1 and TRBJ2-5, with D tentatively TRBD2 (5 bases). The CDR3 loop spans 15 amino acids. Between the trimmed V and J ends, which lost 1 base and 0 bases, there was a span of 10 bases. The germline V gene has CDR1 SGHRS and CDR2 YFSETQ. The CDR3, as DNA: TGCGCCAGCAGCTTGACTCCGGACTACCAAGAGACCCAGTACTTC. Protein sequence: CASSLTPDYQETQYF.

The V and J genes are TRBV4-1 and TRBJ2-1, with 14 bases that match TRBD2. Germline CDR1 MGHRA, CDR2 YSYEKL. V shed 1 base and J 8 bases; nucleotides not matched to a gene: 7. The CDR3 covers 17 residues. The DNA for the CDR3 is TGCGCCAGCAGCCAAGGACTAGCGGGAGGGCCAAGAGATGAGCAGTTCTTC. Translating it yields CASSQGLAGGPRDEQFF.

The chain has TRBV5-4 and TRBJ1-1, with D maybe TRBD1 (6 bases). The CDR3 contains 14 residues. Trimming pared 2 bases from V and 1 base from J, leaving 9 bases between. Germline V lookup: CDR1 SGHNT, CDR2 YYREEE (reference sequence). CDR3 DNA sequence: TGTGCCAGCAGCTTCTCGACAGGGAACACTGAAGCTTTCTTT. It specifies CASSFSTGNTEAFF.

V is TRBV5-4 and J is TRBJ2-1, with 9 bases matching TRBD2. The CDR3 is 15 residues long. J lost 7 bases, V lost 4 bases, and 9 bases had no gene match. Germline CDR1 is SGHNT and CDR2 is YYREEE (reference sequence). CDR3 residues: CASSHSGRAGNEQFF. In nucleotides, the CDR3 is TGTGCCAGCAGCCATAGCGGGAGAGCTGGGAATGAGCAGTTCTTC.

The chain has TRBV7-9 and TRBJ2-7, with 9 bases lining up with TRBD1. V was pared by 0 bases and J by 5 bases, with 11 bases of the junction left unmatched. The CDR3 runs 17 residues. Germline V gene lookup returns CDR1 SEHNR and CDR2 FQNEAQ (reference sequence). The CDR3 DNA sequence: TGTGCCAGCAGCTTAGCTTCCGGCAACAGGGGGCACAACGAGCAGTACTTC. Encoded protein: CASSLASGNRGHNEQYF.

The chain has TRBV29-1 and TRBJ2-5; D call uncertain. The CDR3 spans 12 residues. V lost 1 base, J lost 5 bases, and 8 bases lay in between. Germline V CDR1 and CDR2: SQVTM, ANQGSEA. DNA for the CDR3: TGCAGCGTTGAAGGGACCGATGAGACCCAGTACTTC. This sequence encodes CSVEGTDETQYF.

This clone has more than one count but fewer than ten. V is TRBV7-9 and J is TRBJ1-1; D remains unclear. This CDR3 comprises 15 residues. Between the trimmed V and J ends, which lost 6 bases and 0 bases, there was a span of 14 bases. Germline CDR1 reads SEHNR; CDR2 reads FQNEAQ (reference sequence). CDR3 in amino acids: CASSPRGLMNTEAFF. In DNA form, the CDR3 reads TGTGCCAGCAGTCCGAGAGGGTTAATGAACACTGAAGCTTTCTTT.

This rearrangement joins TRBV7-2 to TRBJ1-3; a weak D match, TRBD1 (5 bases). Germline CDR1 and CDR2: SGHTA and FQGNSA. This CDR3 has 14 residues. V was trimmed by 5 bases and J by 4 bases, leaving 12 bases between them. The CDR3 loop reads CASSPGGRGNTIYF. DNA of the CDR3: TGTGCCAGCAGCCCGGGGGGGAGAGGAAACACCATATATTTT.

The CDR3 spells CASKRQGAPQETQYF. In DNA form, the CDR3 reads TGTGCCAGCAAAAGACAGGGGGCCCCCCAAGAGACCCAGTACTTC. V usage is TRBV6-6 and J usage is TRBJ2-5; the match to TRBD1 covers 10 bases. The CDR3 contains 15 residues. J gave up 1 base and V 7 bases, and 6 bases lay outside the gene matches. CDR1 MNHNY and CDR2 SVGAGI come from the germline V gene (reference sequence).

The chain employs TRBV6-1 and TRBJ1-2, with 8 positions matching TRBD1. V trimming: 2 bases; J trimming: 8 bases; junction bases outside the gene matches: 16. Germline CDR1 is MNHNS and CDR2 is SASEGT. The CDR3 covers 17 residues. The CDR3 reads CASSEMSGGSPWEGYTF. The DNA for the CDR3 is TGTGCCAGCAGTGAAATGTCAGGGGGCTCTCCGTGGGAGGGCTACACCTTC.

The chain combines TRBV4-2 with TRBJ2-3; no reliable D call. The CDR3 totals 15 residues. V was shortened by 0 bases and J by 2 bases, with 9 bases between the two germline ends. Germline values: CDR1 LGHNA, CDR2 YNFKEQ. The CDR3 here is CASSQERTHTDTQYF. CDR3 DNA sequence: TGTGCCAGCAGCCAAGAGAGAACTCACACAGATACGCAGTATTTT.

The chain combines TRBV4-3 with TRBJ2-7; D is ambiguous. The germline V gene encodes CDR1 LGHNA and CDR2 YSLEER. The CDR3 contains 15 residues. Trimming removed 1 base from V and 2 bases from J, with 12 bases in between. The CDR3: CASSQAAARPYEQYF. DNA of the CDR3: TGCGCCAGCAGCCAAGCGGCAGCGAGACCCTACGAGCAGTACTTC.

The CDR3 DNA is TGTGCCAGCAGCTTTTCAGGGCATGGCTACACCTTC. Protein product: CASSFSGHGYTF. This chain uses TRBV5-6 with TRBJ1-2; a weak D match, TRBD1 (5 bases). V was trimmed by 2 bases and J by 6 bases, leaving 8 bases between them. The CDR3 has 12 amino acids. The germline CDR1 and CDR2 sequences are SGHDT and YYEEEE.

The rearrangement joins TRBV19 to TRBJ2-7; 9 bases are shared with TRBD1. Per the germline V gene, CDR1 is LNHDA and CDR2 is SQIVND (reference sequence). The V segment lost 4 bases and the J segment 2 bases; nucleotides outside the gene matches: 0. This CDR3 contains 13 residues. The CDR3 bases are TGTGCCAGTAGTAGGGACAGGGCCTACGAGCAGTACTTC. Translation gives CASSRDRAYEQYF.

The chain is built from TRBV25-1 and TRBJ1-2; 7 bases fit TRBD1. This CDR3 has 15 amino acids. Trimming took 4 bases from V and 2 from J; bases not matched to a gene: 7. CDR1 is MGHDK and CDR2 is SYGVNS in the germline V gene. CDR3 loop: CASSAVGTANYGYTF. The CDR3 nucleotides read TGTGCCAGCAGTGCTGTGGGGACAGCGAACTATGGCTACACCTTC.

The rearrangement joins TRBV10-2 to TRBJ2-4; TRBD2 is a possible D gene (5 bases). Trimming pared 2 bases from V and 0 bases from J, leaving 8 bases between. The CDR3 is 15 amino acids. CDR1 and CDR2 from the germline V gene are WSHSY and SAAADI. This chain's CDR3 is CASSEGGLAKNIQYF. The CDR3 DNA reads TGCGCCAGCAGTGAGGGTGGACTAGCCAAAAACATTCAGTACTTC.

The chain couples TRBV11-2 to TRBJ1-2; possible D gene TRBD1, 6 bases. This CDR3 contains 12 residues. Germline V gives CDR1 SGHAT, CDR2 FQNNGV. Between the trimmed V and J ends, which lost 5 bases and 4 bases, there was a span of 8 bases. CDR3 residues: CASSATGYGYTF. The CDR3 bases are TGTGCCAGCAGCGCGACAGGCTATGGCTACACCTTC.

This clone has just a few counts. The sample carries other DNA sequences with the same CDR3. The chain carries TRBV5-1 and TRBJ1-1; D gene ambiguous. This CDR3 contains 14 residues. Germline V gene lookup returns CDR1 SGHRS and CDR2 YFSETQ. V was cut by 4 bases and J by 0 bases, with 10 bases left in between. The CDR3 nucleotides read TGCGCCAGCAGCAAGGACGGATTGAACACTGAAGCTTTCTTT. Its protein is CASSKDGLNTEAFF.

The table lists this clone with a few counts. The rearrangement uses TRBV7-9 and TRBJ1-5, with D tentatively TRBD1 (5 bases). V lost 2 bases to trimming and J lost 7 bases, with 12 bases between them. Germline values: CDR1 SEHNR, CDR2 FQNEAQ (reference sequence). This CDR3 has 14 amino acids. This CDR3 is CASSLKGGDQPQHF. CDR3 coding DNA: TGTGCCAGCAGCTTAAAGGGTGGGGACCAGCCCCAGCATTTT.

The chain employs TRBV4-1 and TRBJ1-1, with TRBD1 identical over 8 bases. The CDR3 extends over 15 amino acids. CDR1 is MGHRA, CDR2 YSYEKL, per germline. V shed 3 bases, J shed 5 bases, and the junction held 8 bases outside the gene matches. The CDR3 DNA reads as TGCGCCAGCAGCCAGGACCTCGACAGGGGAACTGAAGCTTTCTTT. Amino acid sequence: CASSQDLDRGTEAFF.

Worth noting for this clone: An end of the junction differs from the germline gene, which may be a read error. This rearrangement joins TRBV7-7 to TRBJ2-5, with a possible D match to TRBD2 (5 bases). CDR1 SSHAT and CDR2 FNYEAQ come from the germline V gene (reference sequence). The CDR3 extends over 14 amino acids. The CDR3 sequence is CASSLAPFGETQYF. The CDR3, as DNA: TGTGCTAGCAGCTTAGCGCCCTTCGGGGAGACCCAGTACTTC.

The V gene is TRBV11-2, the J gene TRBJ1-2, with D unclear. Trimming stripped 1 base from V and 0 bases from J, with 18 bases between. Germline V CDR1 and CDR2: SGHAT, FQNNGV. This CDR3 has 18 amino acids. The CDR3 DNA is TGTGCCAGCAGCTTAGGAGGCAGGCCCGGTTTATCTAACTATGGCTACACCTTC. Its translation: CASSLGGRPGLSNYGYTF.

The chain has TRBV9 and TRBJ2-5; D may be TRBD1 (5 bases). There are 15 residues in the CDR3. Germline V lookup: CDR1 SGDLS, CDR2 YYNGEE. V was trimmed by 3 bases and J by 5 bases, leaving 17 bases between them. As DNA, the CDR3 is TGTGCCAGCAGCGAGGCAGCCCTAGGGGTTGAGACCCAGTACTTC. This gives the protein CASSEAALGVETQYF.

The V call is TRBV15, the J call TRBJ1-5; D is ambiguous. V dropped 0 bases and J dropped 4 bases, with 10 bases sitting between them. CDR1 is LNHNV and CDR2 is YYDKDF in the germline V gene (reference sequence). The CDR3 sequence is 15 residues long. CDR3 bases: TGTGCCACCAGCAGAGATCCGGGCGCAAATCAGCCCCAGCATTTT. As protein: CATSRDPGANQPQHF.

A few counts support this clone. The J gene is TRBJ2-5, the V gene TRBV7-9; D uncertain. Germline-derived CDR1 and CDR2 are SEHNR and FQNEAQ (reference sequence). This CDR3 is built from 14 residues. V lost 1 base and J 5 bases, leaving 11 bases between the germline ends. The CDR3 DNA reads TGTGCCAGCAGCTTAGTCCCGGGTAGGGAGACCCAGTACTTC. Its translation is CASSLVPGRETQYF.

The gene calls are TRBV19 and TRBJ1-1; 10 nucleotides line up with TRBD1. The CDR3 length is 17 residues. V trimming: 6 bases; J trimming: 4 bases; junction bases outside the gene matches: 14. CDR1 is LNHDA and CDR2 is SQIVND in the germline V gene (reference sequence). The CDR3 DNA reads TGTGCCAGTAGAGTCAGACAGGGGGCGAATATTGGCACTGAAGCTTTCTTT. Translation: CASRVRQGANIGTEAFF.

This chain uses TRBV2 with TRBJ2-3; D possibly corresponds to TRBD1 (6 bases). Trimming took 11 bases from V and 4 from J, leaving 19 bases between them. Germline values: CDR1 SNHLY, CDR2 FYNNEI. This CDR3 region has 14 residues. CDR3 DNA: TGTGCCTTTCCAAGGGGGAGCGTCGCAGATACGCAGTATTTT. This encodes CAFPRGSVADTQYF. Complete variable domain (other parts from reference TRBV2 and TRBJ2-3): EPEVTQTPSHQVTQMGQEVILRCVPISNHLYFYWYRQILGQKVEFLVSFYNNEISEKSEIFDDQFSVERPDGSNFTLKIRSTKLEDSAMYFCAFPRGSVADTQYFGPGTRLTVL.

The chain carries TRBV7-9 and TRBJ1-2; possibly TRBD1 for D (5 bases). V gave up 6 bases and J gave up 6 bases, with 20 bases separating them. The V gene's germline CDR1 is SEHNR and CDR2 FQNEAQ (reference sequence). There are 15 residues in the CDR3. The CDR3 bases are TGTGCCAGCAGTTCACCCGGGACGGACCTAAATGGCTACACCTTC. As protein: CASSSPGTDLNGYTF.

This clone has only a few counts. The chain combines TRBV6-5 with TRBJ1-2; D is possibly TRBD1 (6 bases). The germline V gene has CDR1 MNHEY and CDR2 SVGAGI. The CDR3 runs 13 residues. Between the trimmed V and J ends, which lost 6 bases and 3 bases, there was a span of 11 bases. CDR3 sequence: CASSSGQDYGYTF. In DNA form, the CDR3 reads TGTGCCAGCAGCTCGGGACAAGACTATGGCTACACCTTC.